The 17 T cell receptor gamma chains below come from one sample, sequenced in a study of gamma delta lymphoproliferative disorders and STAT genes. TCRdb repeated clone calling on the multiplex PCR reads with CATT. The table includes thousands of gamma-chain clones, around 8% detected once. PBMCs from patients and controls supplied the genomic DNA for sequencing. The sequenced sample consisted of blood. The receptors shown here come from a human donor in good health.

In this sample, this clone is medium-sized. The CDR3 region is CAAWDFLPTTGWFKIF. The CDR3 coding sequence is TGTGCTGCGTGGGATTTTTTGCCTACCACTGGTTGGTTCAAGATATTT. J is TRGJP1 and V is TRGV10. TCRdb does not report a J gene; here it was assigned by matching the DNA to germline references. TRGV10 is an open reading frame whose function is uncertain. J gave up 1 base and V 8 bases, and 11 bases lay outside the gene matches. This CDR3 is built from 16 residues.

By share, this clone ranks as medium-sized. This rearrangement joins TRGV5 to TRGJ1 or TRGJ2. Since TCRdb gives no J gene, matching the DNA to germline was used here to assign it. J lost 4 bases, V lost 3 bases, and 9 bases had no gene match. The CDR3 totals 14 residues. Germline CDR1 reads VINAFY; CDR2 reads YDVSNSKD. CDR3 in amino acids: CATWDLAAYYKKLF. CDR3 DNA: TGTGCCACCTGGGACTTGGCCGCATATTATAAGAAACTCTTT.

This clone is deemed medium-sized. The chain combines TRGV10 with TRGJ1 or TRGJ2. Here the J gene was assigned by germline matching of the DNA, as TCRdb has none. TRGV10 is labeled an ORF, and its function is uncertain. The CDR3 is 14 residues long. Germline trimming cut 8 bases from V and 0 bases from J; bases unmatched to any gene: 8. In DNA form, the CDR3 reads TGTGCTGCGTGGGATAACCTGAATTATTATAAGAAACTCTTT. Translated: CAAWDNLNYYKKLF.

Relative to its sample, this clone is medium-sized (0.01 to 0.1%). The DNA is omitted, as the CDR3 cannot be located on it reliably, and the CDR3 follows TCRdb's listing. The CDR3 here is CTTVPAGLGTPNANYYKKLF. With the J gene uncalled, the V gene is TRGV11. TRGV11 has ORF status, its function being uncertain. 20 amino acids form the CDR3, both terminal residues included.

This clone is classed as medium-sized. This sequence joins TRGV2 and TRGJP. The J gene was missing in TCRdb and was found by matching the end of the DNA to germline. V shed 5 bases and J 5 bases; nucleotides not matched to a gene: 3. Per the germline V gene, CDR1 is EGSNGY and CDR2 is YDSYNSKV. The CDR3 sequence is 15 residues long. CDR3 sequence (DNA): TGTGCCACCTGGGCTGAAGAGTTGGGCAAAAAAATCAAGGTATTT. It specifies CATWAEELGKKIKVF.

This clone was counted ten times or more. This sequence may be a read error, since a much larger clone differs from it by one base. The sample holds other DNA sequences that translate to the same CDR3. CDR3 sequence (DNA): TGTGCCACCTGGGACGGTAATTATTATAAGAAACTCTTT. Translating it yields CATWDGNYYKKLF. V usage is TRGV2 and J usage is TRGJ1 or TRGJ2. TCRdb carries no J gene annotation; the J gene was assigned here by matching the DNA with germline. The trim removed 1 base at V and 1 base at J, leaving 1 base unmatched. CDR1 is EGSNGY, CDR2 YDSYNSKV, per germline. The CDR3 sequence is 13 residues long.

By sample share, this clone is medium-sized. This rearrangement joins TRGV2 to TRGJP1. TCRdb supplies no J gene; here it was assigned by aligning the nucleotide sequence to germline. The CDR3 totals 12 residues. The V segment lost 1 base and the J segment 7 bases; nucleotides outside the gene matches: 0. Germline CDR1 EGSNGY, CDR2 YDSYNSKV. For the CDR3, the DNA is TGTGCCACCTGGGACGGTGGTTGGTTCAAGATATTT. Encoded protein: CATWDGGWFKIF.

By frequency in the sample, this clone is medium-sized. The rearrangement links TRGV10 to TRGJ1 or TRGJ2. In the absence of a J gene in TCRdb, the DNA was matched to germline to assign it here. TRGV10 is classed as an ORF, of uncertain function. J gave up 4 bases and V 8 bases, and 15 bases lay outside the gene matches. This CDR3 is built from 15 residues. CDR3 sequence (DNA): TGTGCTGCGTGGGATCTAGAGCACCAATATTATAAGAAACTCTTT. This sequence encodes CAAWDLEHQYYKKLF.

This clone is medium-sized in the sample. Here the CDR3 DNA reads TGTGCCACCTGGGACAAGCATTATAAGAAACTCTTT. This encodes CATWDKHYKKLF. The chain links TRGV3 to TRGJ1 or TRGJ2. TCRdb offers no J gene call, so here the DNA was matched to germline to obtain one. The CDR3 runs 12 residues. Germline CDR1 reads VTNTFY; CDR2 reads YDVSTARD (reference sequence). The trim removed 2 bases at V and 5 bases at J, leaving 3 bases unmatched.

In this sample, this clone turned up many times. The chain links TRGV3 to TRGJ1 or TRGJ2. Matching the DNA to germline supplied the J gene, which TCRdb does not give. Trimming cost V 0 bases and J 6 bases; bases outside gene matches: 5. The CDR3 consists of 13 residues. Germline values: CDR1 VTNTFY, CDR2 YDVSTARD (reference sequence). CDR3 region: CATWDRLSYKKLF. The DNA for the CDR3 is TGTGCCACCTGGGACAGGCTTTCTTATAAGAAACTCTTT.

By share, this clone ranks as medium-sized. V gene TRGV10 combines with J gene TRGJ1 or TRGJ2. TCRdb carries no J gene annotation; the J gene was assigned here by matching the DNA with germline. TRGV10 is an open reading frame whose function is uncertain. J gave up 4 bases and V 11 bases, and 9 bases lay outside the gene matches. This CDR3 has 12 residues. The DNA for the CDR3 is TGTGCTGCGATCAAAGGGTATTATAAGAAACTCTTT. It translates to CAAIKGYYKKLF.

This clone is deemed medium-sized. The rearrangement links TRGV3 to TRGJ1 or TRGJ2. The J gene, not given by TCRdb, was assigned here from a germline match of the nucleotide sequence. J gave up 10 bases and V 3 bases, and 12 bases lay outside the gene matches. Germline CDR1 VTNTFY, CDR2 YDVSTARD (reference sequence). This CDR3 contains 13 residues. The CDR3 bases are TGTGCCACCTGGGACGGGCAATTCGGGAAGAAACTCTTT. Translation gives CATWDGQFGKKLF.

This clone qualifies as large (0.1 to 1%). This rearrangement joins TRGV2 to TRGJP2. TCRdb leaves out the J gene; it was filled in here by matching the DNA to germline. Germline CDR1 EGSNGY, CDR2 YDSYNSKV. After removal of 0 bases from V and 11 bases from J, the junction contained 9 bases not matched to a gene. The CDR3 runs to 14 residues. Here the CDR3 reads CATWDGQSVWIKTF. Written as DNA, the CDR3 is TGTGCCACCTGGGACGGGCAAAGTGTGTGGATCAAGACGTTT.

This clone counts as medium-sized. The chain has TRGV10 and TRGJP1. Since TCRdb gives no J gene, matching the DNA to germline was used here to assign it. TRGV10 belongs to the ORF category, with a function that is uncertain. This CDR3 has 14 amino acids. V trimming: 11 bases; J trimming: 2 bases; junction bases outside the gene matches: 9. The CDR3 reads CAAPRGTTGWFKIF. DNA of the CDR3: TGTGCTGCGCCCCGGGGGACCACTGGTTGGTTCAAGATATTT.

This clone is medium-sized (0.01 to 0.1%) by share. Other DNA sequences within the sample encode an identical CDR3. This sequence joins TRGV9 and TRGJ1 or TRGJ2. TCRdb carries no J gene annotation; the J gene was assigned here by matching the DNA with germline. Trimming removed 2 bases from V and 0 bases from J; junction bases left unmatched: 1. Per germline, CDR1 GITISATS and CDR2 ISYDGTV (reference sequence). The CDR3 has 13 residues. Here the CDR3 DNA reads TGTGCCTTGTGGGAGGAGAATTATTATAAGAAACTCTTT. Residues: CALWEENYYKKLF.

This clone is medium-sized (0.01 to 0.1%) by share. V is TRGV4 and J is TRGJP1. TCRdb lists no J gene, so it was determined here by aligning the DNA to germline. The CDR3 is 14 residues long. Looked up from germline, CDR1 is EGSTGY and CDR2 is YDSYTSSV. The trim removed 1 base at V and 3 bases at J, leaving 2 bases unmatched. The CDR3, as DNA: TGTGCCACCTGGGATGGACCCACTGGTTGGTTCAAGATATTT. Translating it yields CATWDGPTGWFKIF.

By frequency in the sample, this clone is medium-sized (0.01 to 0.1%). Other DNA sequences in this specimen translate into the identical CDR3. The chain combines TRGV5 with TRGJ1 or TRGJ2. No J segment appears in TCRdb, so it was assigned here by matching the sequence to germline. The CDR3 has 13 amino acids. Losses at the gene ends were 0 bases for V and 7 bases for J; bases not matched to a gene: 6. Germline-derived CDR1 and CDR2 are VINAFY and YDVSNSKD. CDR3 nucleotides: TGTGCCACCTGGGACAGGCCCAGATATAAGAAACTCTTT. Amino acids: CATWDRPRYKKLF.